These 10 T cell receptor beta chains share one sample of origin, sequenced in a study of cytomegalovirus exposure and HLA in healthy donors. The PCR was carried out with 60 Vbeta primers and 13 Jbeta primers. Data came from immunoSEQ multiplex PCR; TCRdb stores just in-frame clones and leaves some out. Of 150,000 to 200,000 clones detected, approximately 80% appear once; the ten largest clones hold around 3%. The sequencing sample was made of PBMCs. The receptor set was obtained from a male donor in good health and CMV-seronegative.

The V and J genes are TRBV18 and TRBJ2-4; 10 positions agree with TRBD1. V shed 5 bases, J shed 0 bases, and the junction held 10 bases outside the gene matches. The germline gives CDR1 KGHSH, CDR2 LQKENI. CDR3 length: 18 amino acids. The CDR3 here is CASSNGTGVILAKNIQYF. CDR3 sequence (DNA): TGTGCCAGCTCAAACGGGACAGGGGTAATTCTAGCCAAAAACATTCAGTACTTC.

This clone was found a few times. This chain uses TRBV6-5 with TRBJ1-4; D gene ambiguous. V was cut by 3 bases and J by 0 bases, with 8 bases left in between. Germline V lookup: CDR1 MNHEY, CDR2 SVGAGI. The CDR3 has 15 residues. This chain's CDR3 is CASSYRQTTNEKLFF. Written as DNA, the CDR3 is TGTGCCAGCAGTTATAGACAAACAACTAATGAAAAACTGTTTTTT.

As concerns this clone: Other DNA sequences within the sample encode an identical CDR3. The rearrangement links TRBV20-1 to TRBJ2-5; D remains unclear. Looked up from germline, CDR1 is DFQATT and CDR2 is SNEGSKA (reference sequence). The CDR3 has 11 residues. Deletions cut 6 bases from V and 2 bases from J, with 7 bases between. CDR3 sequence: CSARLQETQYF. Here the CDR3 DNA reads TGCAGTGCCAGGCTTCAAGAGACCCAGTACTTC.

This chain links TRBV6-5 with TRBJ1-3; no definite D call. V was cut by 6 bases and J by 0 bases, with 12 bases left in between. The CDR3 is made up of 15 amino acids. CDR1 is MNHEY, CDR2 SVGAGI, per germline. CDR3 protein: CASSPAARSGNTIYF. The CDR3 coding sequence is TGTGCCAGCAGCCCGGCGGCACGCTCTGGAAACACCATATATTTT.

This clone was observed a handful of times. The chain links TRBV18 to TRBJ2-7, with D uncertain. V lost 6 bases and J 2 bases, leaving 20 bases between the germline ends. This CDR3 has 16 residues. The germline V gene encodes CDR1 KGHSH and CDR2 LQKENI. In DNA, the CDR3 is TGTGCCAGCTCCCCCCCCGTAGGCGCAGGTACCTACGAGCAGTACTTC. Protein sequence: CASSPPVGAGTYEQYF. The complete variable domain, with remaining parts taken from reference TRBV18 and TRBJ2-7, reads NAGVMQNPRHLVRRRGQEARLRCSPMKGHSHVYWYRQLPEEGLKFMVYLQKENIIDESGMPKERFSAEFPKEGPSILRIQQVVRGDSAAYFCASSPPVGAGTYEQYFGPGTRLTVT.

This clone was observed a single time. V usage is TRBV7-9 and J usage is TRBJ2-5; TRBD1 aligns across 12 bases. Trimming took 2 bases from V and 2 from J; bases not matched to a gene: 9. CDR3 size: 18 residues. CDR1 is SEHNR, CDR2 FQNEAQ, per germline (reference sequence). DNA for the CDR3: TGTGCCAGCAGCTTAAGGGGGACAGGGGGCTCGATTCAAGAGACCCAGTACTTC. Residues: CASSLRGTGGSIQETQYF.

V is TRBV19 and J is TRBJ1-3; no clear D. The germline V gene has CDR1 LNHDA and CDR2 SQIVND (reference sequence). This CDR3 has 17 amino acids. V gave up 1 base and J gave up 2 bases, with 15 bases separating them. The CDR3 spells CASSIALGISTGNTIYF. The CDR3 DNA sequence: TGTGCCAGTAGTATAGCTCTCGGGATTTCGACTGGAAACACCATATATTTT.

To note about this clone: Lacking the conserved final phenylalanine or tryptophan, this CDR3 likely reflects a read error. This sequence joins TRBV2 and TRBJ2-3; 8 bases match TRBD2. In germline, CDR1 is SNHLY, CDR2 FYNNEI. The J segment lost 6 bases and the V segment lost 7 bases, leaving 3 bases of the junction unmatched. The CDR3 has 12 residues. In DNA form, the CDR3 reads TGTGCCAGCAACCCGGGGGGGGATACGCAGTATTTG. Residues: CASNPGGDTQYL.

This rearrangement joins TRBV30 to TRBJ1-5; D is possibly TRBD1 (5 bases). This CDR3 is 13 amino acids long. V was pared by 5 bases and J by 1 base, with 9 bases between. CDR1 and CDR2 from the germline V gene are GTSNPN and SVGIG (reference sequence). The CDR3 DNA sequence: TGTGCCTGGGGGGCCGCGAGCAATCAGCCCCAGCATTTT. It is translated as CAWGAASNQPQHF.

This CDR3 is CATLSYNEQFF. CDR3 nucleotide sequence: TGTGCCACCCTCTCCTACAATGAGCAGTTCTTC. The genes are TRBV7-2 and TRBJ2-1; D unclear. Germline CDR1 reads SGHTA; CDR2 reads FQGNSA. Trimming left V 10 bases short and J 0 bases short, with 4 bases between. The CDR3 loop spans 11 amino acids.